This T cell receptor beta chain was sequenced during a study of T cells in Graves' hyperthyroidism and ophthalmopathy. It was RNA transcripts that yielded the amplified TCR beta CDR3 regions. An initial round of RT-PCR targeting the TCR CDR3 relied on the HTBI primer set. One entry per CDR3 protein results from TCRdb running MiXCR on the multiplex PCR reads. The sample includes fewer than 300,000 distinct CDR3 sequences, around a quarter seen only once; the top ten take about 30%. This clonotype was detected many times. The sample comprised blood. The receptor's source is a man aged 35 to 55 with Graves' hyperthyroidism that later progressed to Graves' ophthalmopathy.

CDR3 loop: CASSDRASSYEQYF. CDR3 DNA: TGTGCCAGCAGTGACAGGGCGAGCTCCTACGAGCAGTACTTC. This rearrangement joins TRBV2 to TRBJ2-7; a weak D match, TRBD1 (5 bases). CDR1 and CDR2 (germline): SNHLY, FYNNEI. This CDR3 contains 14 residues. The ends were cut back, 3 bases at V and 0 bases at J, with 9 bases in the middle. Full variable domain (rest looked up from reference TRBV2 and TRBJ2-7): EPEVTQTPSHQVTQMGQEVILRCVPISNHLYFYWYRQILGQKVEFLVSFYNNEISEKSEIFDDQFSVERPDGSNFTLKIRSTKLEDSAMYFCASSDRASSYEQYFGPGTRLTVT.